The 17 T cell receptor beta chains below come from one sample, sequenced in a study of early T cells in non-severe SARS-CoV-2 infection (dated by TCRdb to about 2021). The method was 5' RACE. TCRdb records NextSeq 500 as the sequencer. TCRdb passed the public sequencing reads through fastp at Q25 and MiXCR, retaining productive beta sequences. All rows with the same CDR3 protein become a single entry with the most common DNA and genes. Here the sample has approximately 69,000 distinct CDR3 sequences; about 10% occur a single time. The top ten clones comprise 5.9% of the sample. The sample taken for sequencing was whole blood. These receptors all stem from an adult who was a healthcare worker with PCR-confirmed SARS-CoV-2 infection or an uninfected control (not recorded which).

This clonotype was seen a handful of times. J is TRBJ2-7 and V is TRBV6-5, with D unclear. The CDR3 is made up of 15 amino acids. Per germline, CDR1 MNHEY and CDR2 SVGAGI. Trimming cost V 5 bases and J 2 bases, with 16 bases left between them. The CDR3 DNA follows: TGTGCCAGCAGTATGAACCCGGGCCCTGCCTACGAGCAGTACTTC. Translation gives CASSMNPGPAYEQYF.

This clonotype was observed at least ten times. The chain is built from TRBV5-1 and TRBJ2-1; perhaps TRBD2 as D (7 bases). Germline CDR1 reads SGHRS; CDR2 reads YFSETQ. V lost 0 bases and J 4 bases, leaving 11 bases between the germline ends. The CDR3 is made up of 15 amino acids. CDR3 sequence: CASSLVGGQYNEQFF. CDR3 in DNA: TGCGCCAGCAGCTTGGTCGGGGGGCAATACAATGAGCAGTTCTTC.

The chain joins TRBV19 to TRBJ2-2, with 7 nucleotides matching TRBD1. The length of the CDR3 is 15 residues. Germline trimming cut 3 bases from V and 8 bases from J; bases unmatched to any gene: 9. Germline CDR1 reads LNHDA; CDR2 reads SQIVND (reference sequence). Here the CDR3 DNA reads TGTGCCAGTAGTATCTTAACAGGGGCCGCAGGGGAGCTGTTTTTT. Encoded protein: CASSILTGAAGELFF.

This clonotype appeared a few times. J is TRBJ2-3 and V is TRBV18; 8 bases match TRBD2. There are 17 residues in the CDR3. V lost 3 bases and J lost 4; bases outside the gene matches: 12. Germline V lookup: CDR1 KGHSH, CDR2 LQKENI. CDR3 amino acids: CASSPLIAGNGADTQYF. The CDR3 coding sequence is TGTGCCAGCTCACCTCTCATAGCGGGAAACGGGGCAGATACGCAGTATTTT.

The V gene is TRBV3-1, the J gene TRBJ1-2; 8 bases align to TRBD1. CDR1 is LGHDT, CDR2 YNNKEL, per germline (reference sequence). The CDR3 loop spans 18 amino acids. Unmatched junction bases numbered 16, after V lost 3 bases and J lost 4 bases. The CDR3 DNA is TGTGCCAGCAGCCACCCTAATCGGGCAGACAGGGGCGGCTATGGCTACACCTTC. This translates into CASSHPNRADRGGYGYTF.

This clonotype was counted many times. The chain joins TRBV6-6 to TRBJ2-6; D possibly corresponds to TRBD1 (6 bases). CDR3 size: 16 residues. V was pared by 4 bases and J by 1 base, with 11 bases between. Germline V gene sequence: CDR1 MNHNY, CDR2 SVGAGI (reference sequence). The CDR3 region is CASSSGVASGANVLTF. CDR3 DNA sequence: TGTGCCAGCAGTTCAGGGGTTGCGTCTGGGGCCAACGTCCTGACTTTC.

The rearrangement uses TRBV27 and TRBJ2-2; D remains ambiguous. Trimming left V 5 bases short and J 5 bases short, with 12 bases between. The germline V gene encodes CDR1 MNHEY and CDR2 SMNVEV (reference sequence). The CDR3 sequence is 14 residues long. DNA for the CDR3: TGTGCCAGCAGTAGCCCCTCCCGGACCGGGGAGCTGTTTTTT. Protein product: CASSSPSRTGELFF.

On this clonotype: A much bigger clone sits one base away, suggesting this may be a read error. This chain connects TRBV3-1 to TRBJ2-5, with a possible D match to TRBD2 (5 bases). The germline V gene encodes CDR1 LGHDT and CDR2 YNNKEL (reference sequence). The CDR3 is made up of 13 amino acids. CDR3 sequence: CVSSQGLYKTQYF. The CDR3 DNA follows: TGTGTCAGCAGCCAAGGACTTTACAAGACCCAGTACTTC.

The chain employs TRBV11-2 and TRBJ2-2; D ambiguous. CDR1 SGHAT and CDR2 FQNNGV come from the germline V gene. The length of the CDR3 is 14 residues. Trimming took off 1 base at V and 3 bases at J, with 6 bases between the two ends. The CDR3 coding sequence is TGTGCCAGCAGCTTAGGCTCGGACACCGGGGAGCTGTTTTTT. Translation gives CASSLGSDTGELFF.

There are many counts of this clonotype. The genes are TRBV9 and TRBJ2-3, with D unclear. Germline CDR1 and CDR2: SGDLS and YYNGEE. This CDR3 is built from 15 residues. V shed 2 bases and J shed 2 bases, with 12 bases lying between them. The CDR3 sequence is CASSVGSGPTDTQYF. DNA of the CDR3: TGTGCCAGCAGCGTCGGTTCCGGGCCCACAGATACGCAGTATTTT.

This clonotype has just a few counts. This chain connects TRBV29-1 to TRBJ2-3; 7 bases are a match to TRBD1. Trimming removed 7 bases from V and 2 bases from J; junction bases left unmatched: 3. CDR3 size: 12 residues. Germline V gene data show CDR1 as SQVTM and CDR2 as ANQGSEA. CDR3 coding DNA: TGCAGCGGCGGACAGGTCACAGATACGCAGTATTTT. Amino acids: CSGGQVTDTQYF.

The J gene is TRBJ1-1, the V gene TRBV7-3; 8 nucleotides align to TRBD1. The CDR3 loop spans 15 amino acids. Germline CDR1 SGHTA, CDR2 FQGTGA. V lost 5 bases, J lost 1 base, and 6 bases stayed unmatched. CDR3 sequence (DNA): TGTGCCAGCAGCCCAACAGGGGGAGGGAACACTGAAGCTTTCTTT. Protein sequence: CASSPTGGGNTEAFF.

This clonotype was seen ten or more times. The chain recombines TRBV6-5 with TRBJ2-3; no reliable D call. Trimming pared 0 bases from V and 3 bases from J, leaving 16 bases between. The germline V gene has CDR1 MNHEY and CDR2 SVGAGI. The CDR3 contains 17 residues. This CDR3 is CASSYSLKGEATDTQYF. The CDR3 nucleotides read TGTGCCAGCAGTTACTCCCTGAAGGGCGAGGCGACAGATACGCAGTATTTT.

The chain links TRBV20-1 to TRBJ2-7; maybe TRBD1 (6 bases). The length of the CDR3 is 10 residues. Germline V lookup: CDR1 DFQATT, CDR2 SNEGSKA (reference sequence). DNA for the CDR3: TGCAGCCTCGGAATGACAGGCCAGTACTTC. Encoded protein: CSLGMTGQYF.

Comment on this clonotype: Relative to the germline gene, one junction end is altered; a read error may explain this. The chain combines TRBV4-2 with TRBJ2-2, with D possibly TRBD1 on 5 matching bases. CDR1 LGHNA and CDR2 YNFKEQ come from the germline V gene. This CDR3 spans 15 amino acids. The CDR3 nucleotides read TGTGTCAGCAGCCTCTCGGCACAGGTGGAGGGGGAGCTGTTTTTT. Translated: CVSSLSAQVEGELFF.

A few counts support this clonotype. The V gene is TRBV23-1, the J gene TRBJ2-7; D possibly matches TRBD1 or TRBD2 (7 bases each). TRBV23-1 is an ORF, with its function uncertain. The CDR3 runs to 16 residues. Trimming stripped 4 bases from V and 5 bases from J, with 21 bases between. In DNA form, the CDR3 reads TGCGCCAGCAGTCTACGGCCAGGGGGGGGCAGGAACGAGCAGTACTTC. It specifies CASSLRPGGGRNEQYF.

This clonotype was seen a few times. V usage is TRBV5-1 and J usage is TRBJ2-3; 10 nucleotides line up with TRBD2. Trimming took 4 bases from V and 6 from J; bases not matched to a gene: 8. Looked up from germline, CDR1 is SGHRS and CDR2 is YFSETQ. There are 15 residues in the CDR3. CDR3 loop: CASSRSGRAIDTQYF. Here the CDR3 DNA reads TGCGCCAGCAGCCGCAGCGGGAGGGCCATTGATACGCAGTATTTT.